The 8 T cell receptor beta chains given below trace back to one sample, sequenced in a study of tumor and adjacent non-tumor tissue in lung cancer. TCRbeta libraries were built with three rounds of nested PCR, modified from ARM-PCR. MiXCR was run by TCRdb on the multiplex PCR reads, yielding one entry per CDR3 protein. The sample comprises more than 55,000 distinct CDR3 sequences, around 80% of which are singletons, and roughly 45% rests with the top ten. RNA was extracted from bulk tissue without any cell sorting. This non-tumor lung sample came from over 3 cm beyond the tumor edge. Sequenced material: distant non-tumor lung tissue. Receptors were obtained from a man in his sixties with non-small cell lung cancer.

In DNA, the CDR3 is TGTGCCAGCAGCACCGAGGGTAGGCGCGACACTCTCCACTTT. Its protein product is CASSTEGRRDTLHF. This chain joins TRBV11-2 and TRBJ1-6; D unresolved. Between the trimmed V and J ends, which lost 5 bases and 16 bases, there was a span of 21 bases. CDR1 and CDR2 from the germline V gene are SGHAT and FQNNGV. The CDR3 is 14 residues long. The variable domain in full, with the rest retrieved from reference TRBV11-2 and TRBJ1-6, is EAGVAQSPRYKIIEKRQSVAFWCNPISGHATLYWYQQILGQGPKLLIQFQNNGVVDDSQLPKDRFSAERLKGVDSTLKIQPAKLEDSAVYLCASSTEGRRDTLHFGNGTRLTVT.

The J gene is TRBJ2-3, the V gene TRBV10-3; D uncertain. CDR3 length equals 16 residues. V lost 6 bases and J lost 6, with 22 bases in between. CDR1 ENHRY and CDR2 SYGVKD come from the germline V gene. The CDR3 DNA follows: TGTGCCATCAGCCCTCGAAGCGTGGGTATGACGGATACGCAGTATTTT. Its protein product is CAISPRSVGMTDTQYF.

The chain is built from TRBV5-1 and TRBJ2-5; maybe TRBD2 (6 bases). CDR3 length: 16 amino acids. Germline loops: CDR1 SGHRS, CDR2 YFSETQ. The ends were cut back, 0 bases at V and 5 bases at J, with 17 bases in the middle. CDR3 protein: CASSLASCCRGETQYF. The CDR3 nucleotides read TGCGCCAGCAGCTTGGCTAGCTGCTGTCGGGGGGAGACCCAGTACTTC.

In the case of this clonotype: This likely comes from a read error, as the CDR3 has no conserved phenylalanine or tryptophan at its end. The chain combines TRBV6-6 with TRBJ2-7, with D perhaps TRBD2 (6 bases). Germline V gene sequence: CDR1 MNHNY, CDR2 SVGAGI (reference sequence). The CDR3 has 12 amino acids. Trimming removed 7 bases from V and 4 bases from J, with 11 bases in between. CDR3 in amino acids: CASMEEGYEQYI. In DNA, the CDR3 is TGTGCCAGCATGGAGGAGGGATACGAGCAGTACATC.

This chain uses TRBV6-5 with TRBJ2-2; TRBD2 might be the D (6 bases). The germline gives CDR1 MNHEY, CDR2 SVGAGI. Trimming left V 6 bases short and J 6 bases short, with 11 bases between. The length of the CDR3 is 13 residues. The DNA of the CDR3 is TGTGCCAGCAGCCGACTAGTTTCCGGGGAGCTGTTTTTT. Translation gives CASSRLVSGELFF.

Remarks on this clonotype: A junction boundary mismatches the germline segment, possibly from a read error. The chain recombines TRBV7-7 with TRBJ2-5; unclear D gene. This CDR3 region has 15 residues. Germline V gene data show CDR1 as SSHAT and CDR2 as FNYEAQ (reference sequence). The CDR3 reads CASSLGPTVAETQYF. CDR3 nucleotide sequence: TGTGCTAGCAGCTTAGGGCCTACAGTAGCCGAGACCCAGTACTTC.

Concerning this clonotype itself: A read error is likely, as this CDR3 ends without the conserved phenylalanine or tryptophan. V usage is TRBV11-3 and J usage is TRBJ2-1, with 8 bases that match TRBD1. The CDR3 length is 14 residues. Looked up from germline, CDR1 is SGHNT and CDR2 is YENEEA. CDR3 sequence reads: CVSSLPGQDNEQFL. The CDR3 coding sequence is TGTGTCAGTAGCTTACCGGGACAGGACAATGAGCAGTTCCTC.

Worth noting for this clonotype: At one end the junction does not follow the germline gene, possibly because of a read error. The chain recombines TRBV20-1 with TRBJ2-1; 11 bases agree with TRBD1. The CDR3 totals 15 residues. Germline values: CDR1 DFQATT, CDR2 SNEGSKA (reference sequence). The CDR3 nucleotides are TGCAGTGCTAGAGGGAGGGACAGGGGGGCCAATGGGCAGTTCTTC. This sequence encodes CSARGRDRGANGQFF.